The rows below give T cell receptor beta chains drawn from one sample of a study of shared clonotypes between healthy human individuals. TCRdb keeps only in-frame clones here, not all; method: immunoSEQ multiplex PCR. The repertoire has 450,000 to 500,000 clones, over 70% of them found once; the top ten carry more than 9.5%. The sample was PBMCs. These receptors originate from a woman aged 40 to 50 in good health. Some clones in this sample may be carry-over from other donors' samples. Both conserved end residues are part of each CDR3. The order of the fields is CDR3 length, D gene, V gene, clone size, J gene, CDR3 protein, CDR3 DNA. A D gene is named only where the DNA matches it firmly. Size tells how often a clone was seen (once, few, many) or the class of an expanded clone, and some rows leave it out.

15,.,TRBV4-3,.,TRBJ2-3,CASSQAFEGTDTQYF,TGCGCCAGCAGCCAAGCCTTCGAGGGCACAGATACGCAGTATTTT
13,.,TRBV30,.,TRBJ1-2,CAWSLGENYGYTF,TGTGCCTGGAGTCTAGGGGAAAACTATGGCTACACCTTC
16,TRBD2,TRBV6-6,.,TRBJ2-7,CASSWDAASGGYEQYF,TGTGCCAGCAGTTGGGACGCGGCCAGCGGGGGCTACGAGCAGTACTTC
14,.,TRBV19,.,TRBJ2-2,CASSTSLNTGELFF,TGTGCCAGTAGTACCTCCCTGAACACCGGGGAGCTGTTTTTT
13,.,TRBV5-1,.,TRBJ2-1,CASSLQGSSEQFF,TGCGCCAGCAGCTTGCAGGGGTCAAGCGAGCAGTTCTTC
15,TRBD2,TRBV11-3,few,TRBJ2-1,CASSLASGVYNEQFF,TGTGCCAGCAGCTTAGCTAGCGGGGTTTACAATGAGCAGTTCTTC
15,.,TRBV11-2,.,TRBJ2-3,CASGSWQLGTDTQYF,TGTGCCAGCGGGAGTTGGCAACTGGGGACAGATACGCAGTATTTT
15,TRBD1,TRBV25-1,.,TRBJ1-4,CATGTGPGANEKLFF,TGTGCCACCGGGACAGGCCCCGGGGCTAATGAAAAACTGTTTTTT
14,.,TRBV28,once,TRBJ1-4,CASSLGGFSEKLFF,TGTGCCAGCAGTTTGGGGGGGTTTAGTGAAAAACTGTTTTTT
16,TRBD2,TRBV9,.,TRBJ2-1,CASTPGSAGAYNEQFF,TGTGCCAGCACCCCTGGGTCAGCGGGGGCTTACAATGAGCAGTTCTTC
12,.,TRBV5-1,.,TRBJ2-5,CASSWKGETQYF,TGCGCCAGCAGCTGGAAGGGGGAGACCCAGTACTTC
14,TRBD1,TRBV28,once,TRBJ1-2,CASSLTGSPYGYTF,TGTGCCAGCAGTTTGACAGGGAGTCCCTATGGCTACACCTTC
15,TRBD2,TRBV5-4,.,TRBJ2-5,CASSPLAGGRETQYF,TGTGCCAGCAGCCCCCTAGCGGGAGGACGAGAGACCCAGTACTTC
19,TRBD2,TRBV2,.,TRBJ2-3,CASSPRLAGGRDGPDTQYF,TGTGCCAGCAGTCCTAGACTAGCGGGAGGGCGAGATGGGCCAGATACGCAGTATTTT
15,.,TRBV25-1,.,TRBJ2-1,CASSEGGSSYNEQFF,TGTGCCAGCAGTGAAGGGGGGAGTTCCTACAATGAGCAGTTCTTC
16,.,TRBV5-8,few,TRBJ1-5,CASSLERRGWNQPQHF,TGTGCCAGCAGCTTGGAACGTCGGGGTTGGAATCAGCCCCAGCATTTT
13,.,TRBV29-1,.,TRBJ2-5,CSVEVLLQETQYF,TGCAGCGTTGAAGTTCTTCTCCAAGAGACCCAGTACTTC
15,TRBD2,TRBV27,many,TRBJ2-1,CASISAGGMGNEQFF,TGTGCCAGCATCTCAGCGGGAGGGATGGGCAATGAGCAGTTCTTC
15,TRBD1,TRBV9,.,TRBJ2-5,CASSVALGQGETQYF,TGTGCCAGCAGCGTAGCCCTGGGACAGGGAGAGACCCAGTACTTC
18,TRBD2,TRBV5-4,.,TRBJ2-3,CASSSISGRVRGTDTQYF,TGTGCCAGCAGCTCGATTAGCGGGAGGGTCCGAGGTACAGATACGCAGTATTTT
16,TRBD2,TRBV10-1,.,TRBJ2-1,CASSESRGLANNEQFF,TGCGCCAGCAGTGAGTCGAGGGGACTAGCGAACAATGAGCAGTTCTTC
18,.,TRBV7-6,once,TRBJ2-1,CASSSYMGAMRGYNEQFF,TGTGCCAGCAGCTCCTATATGGGCGCAATGAGGGGGTACAATGAGCAGTTCTTC
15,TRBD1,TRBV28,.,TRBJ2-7,CASSSTGTGTYEQYF,TGTGCCAGCAGTTCCACGGGGACAGGGACCTACGAGCAGTACTTC
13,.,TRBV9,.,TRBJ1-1,CASSPQQGTEAFF,TGTGCCAGCAGCCCTCAACAGGGAACTGAAGCTTTCTTT
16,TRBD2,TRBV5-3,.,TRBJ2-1,CARSLEGGRTYNEQFF,TGTGCCAGAAGCTTGGAGGGCGGGAGAACCTACAATGAGCAGTTCTTC
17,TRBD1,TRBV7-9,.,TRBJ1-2,CASSTQGTGGSNYGYTF,TGTGCCAGCAGCACTCAGGGGACAGGGGGTTCTAACTATGGCTACACCTTC
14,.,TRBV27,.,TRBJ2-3,CASSQRVSTDTQYF,TGTGCCAGCAGCCAGCGGGTTAGCACAGATACGCAGTATTTT
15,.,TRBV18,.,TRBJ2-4,CASSNSGLAKNIQYF,TGTGCCAGCTCAAACTCGGGACTAGCCAAAAACATTCAGTACTTC
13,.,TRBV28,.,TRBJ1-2,CATLLRDKYGYTF,TGTGCCACACTCCTCCGGGACAAGTATGGCTACACCTTC
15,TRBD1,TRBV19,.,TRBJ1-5,CASNPDREYNQPQHF,TGTGCCAGTAACCCGGACAGGGAGTACAATCAGCCCCAGCATTTT
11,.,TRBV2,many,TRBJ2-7,CASSGAREQYF,TGTGCCTCCTCAGGGGCTCGGGAGCAGTACTTC
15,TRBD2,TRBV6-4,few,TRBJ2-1,CASSDSAGGGNEQFF,TGTGCCAGCAGTGACTCGGCGGGAGGGGGGAATGAGCAGTTCTTC
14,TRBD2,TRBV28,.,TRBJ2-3,CASSLAGAADTQYF,TGTGCCAGTTCGTTAGCGGGAGCAGCAGATACGCAGTATTTT
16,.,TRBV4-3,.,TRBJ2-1,CASSPPGQRRYNEQFF,TGCGCCAGCAGCCCCCCGGGGCAGCGGCGTTACAATGAGCAGTTCTTC
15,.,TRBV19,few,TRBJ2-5,CASSMLRGNQETQYF,TGTGCCAGTAGTATGCTCCGGGGGAACCAAGAGACCCAGTACTTC
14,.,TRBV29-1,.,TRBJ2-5,CSVVGRAGQETQYF,TGCAGCGTTGTAGGTAGGGCAGGCCAAGAGACCCAGTACTTC
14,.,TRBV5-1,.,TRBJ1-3,CASSSSGSGNTIYF,TGCGCCAGCAGCTCCTCAGGGTCTGGAAACACCATATATTTT
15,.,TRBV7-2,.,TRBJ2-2,CASSRTLRNTGELFF,TGTGCCAGCAGCCGGACTTTACGGAACACCGGGGAGCTGTTTTTT
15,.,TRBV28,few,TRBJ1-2,CASSSLPFGNYGYTF,TGTGCCAGTTCCTCCCTCCCATTCGGGAACTATGGCTACACCTTC
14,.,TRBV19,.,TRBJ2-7,CAPNRGFLSYEQYF,TGTGCCCCCAACCGGGGCTTCCTATCCTACGAGCAGTACTTC
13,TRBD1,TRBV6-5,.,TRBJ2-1,CASSIYRGNEQFF,TGTGCCAGCAGCATCTACAGGGGCAATGAGCAGTTCTTC
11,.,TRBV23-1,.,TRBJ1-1,CASSQPRRAFF,TGCGCCAGCAGTCAACCGCGGCGAGCTTTCTTT
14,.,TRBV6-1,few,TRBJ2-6,CASSGVSGANVLTF,TGTGCCAGCAGTGGGGTTTCCGGGGCCAACGTCCTGACTTTC
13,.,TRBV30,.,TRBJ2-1,CALNTRSYNEQFF,TGTGCCTTGAATACAAGGTCCTACAATGAGCAGTTCTTC
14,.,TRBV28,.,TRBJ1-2,CASSLRGQSYGYTF,TGTGCCAGCAGTTTAAGAGGACAGAGCTATGGCTACACCTTC